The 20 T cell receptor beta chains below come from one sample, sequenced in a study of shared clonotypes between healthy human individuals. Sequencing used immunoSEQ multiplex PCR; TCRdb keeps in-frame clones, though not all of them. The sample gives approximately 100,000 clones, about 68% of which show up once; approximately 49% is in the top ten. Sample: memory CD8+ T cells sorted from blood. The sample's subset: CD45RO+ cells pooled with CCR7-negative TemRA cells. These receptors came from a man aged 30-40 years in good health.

DNA of the CDR3: TGCGCCAGCGGGACACCGGGATTCCAAGAGACCCAGTACTTC. This sequence encodes CASGTPGFQETQYF. This chain links TRBV10-2 with TRBJ2-5; TRBD1 is a possible D gene (6 bases). CDR1 WSHSY and CDR2 SAAADI come from the germline V gene. The CDR3 has 14 residues. The germline V and J ends were trimmed by 8 bases and 1 base, with 14 bases remaining between them.

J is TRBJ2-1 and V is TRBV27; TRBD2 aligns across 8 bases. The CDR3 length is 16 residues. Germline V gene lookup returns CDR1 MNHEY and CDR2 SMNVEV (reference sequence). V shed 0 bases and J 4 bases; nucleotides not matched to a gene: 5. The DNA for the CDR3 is TGTGCCAGCAGTTTATCGCGTAGCGGGACATACAATGAGCAGTTCTTC. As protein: CASSLSRSGTYNEQFF.

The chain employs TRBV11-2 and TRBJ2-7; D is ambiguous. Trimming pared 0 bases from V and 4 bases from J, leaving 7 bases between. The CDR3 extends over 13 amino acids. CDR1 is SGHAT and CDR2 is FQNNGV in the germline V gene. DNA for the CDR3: TGTGCCAGCAGCTTAGACCCCAGATACGAGCAGTACTTC. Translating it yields CASSLDPRYEQYF.

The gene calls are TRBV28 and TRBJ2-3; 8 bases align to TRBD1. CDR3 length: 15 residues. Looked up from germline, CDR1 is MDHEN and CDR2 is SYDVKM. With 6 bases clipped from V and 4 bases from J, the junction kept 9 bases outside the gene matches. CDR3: CASSPTGTGADTQYF. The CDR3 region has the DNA TGTGCCAGCAGCCCAACCGGGACAGGCGCAGATACGCAGTATTTT.

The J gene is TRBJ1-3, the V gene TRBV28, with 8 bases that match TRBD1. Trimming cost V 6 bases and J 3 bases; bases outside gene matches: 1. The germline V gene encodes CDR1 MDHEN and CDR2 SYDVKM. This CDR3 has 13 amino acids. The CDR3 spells CASRDRGGNTIYF. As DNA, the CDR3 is TGTGCCAGCAGAGACAGGGGTGGAAACACCATATATTTT.

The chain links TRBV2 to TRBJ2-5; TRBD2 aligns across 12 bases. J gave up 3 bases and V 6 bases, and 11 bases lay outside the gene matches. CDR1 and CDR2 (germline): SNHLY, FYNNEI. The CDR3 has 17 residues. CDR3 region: CASRTAVGLAGKETQYF. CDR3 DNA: TGTGCCAGCAGGACAGCGGTTGGACTAGCGGGAAAAGAGACCCAGTACTTC. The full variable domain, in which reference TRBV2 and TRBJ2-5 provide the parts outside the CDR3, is EPEVTQTPSHQVTQMGQEVILRCVPISNHLYFYWYRQILGQKVEFLVSFYNNEISEKSEIFDDQFSVERPDGSNFTLKIRSTKLEDSAMYFCASRTAVGLAGKETQYFGPGTRLLVL.

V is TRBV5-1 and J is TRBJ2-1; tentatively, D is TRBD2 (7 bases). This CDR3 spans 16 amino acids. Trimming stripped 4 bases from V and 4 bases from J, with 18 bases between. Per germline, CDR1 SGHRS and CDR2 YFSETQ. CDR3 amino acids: CASSPLVAGAYNEQFF. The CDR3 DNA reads TGCGCCAGCAGCCCACTCGTTGCGGGGGCTTACAATGAGCAGTTCTTC.

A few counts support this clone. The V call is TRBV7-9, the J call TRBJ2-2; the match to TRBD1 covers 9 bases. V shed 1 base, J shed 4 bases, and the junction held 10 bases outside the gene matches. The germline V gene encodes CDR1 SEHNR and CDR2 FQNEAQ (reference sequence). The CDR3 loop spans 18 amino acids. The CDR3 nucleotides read TGTGCCAGCAGCTTAGGCCGCGGGGACAGGGTTAGCACCGGGGAGCTGTTTTTT. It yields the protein CASSLGRGDRVSTGELFF.

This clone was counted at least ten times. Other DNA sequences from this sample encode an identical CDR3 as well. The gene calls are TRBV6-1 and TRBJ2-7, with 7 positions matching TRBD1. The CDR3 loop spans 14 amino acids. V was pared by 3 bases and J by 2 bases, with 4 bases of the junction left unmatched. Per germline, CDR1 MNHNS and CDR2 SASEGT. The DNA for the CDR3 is TGTGCCAGCAGTGACAGAGGGGGCCCCTACGAGCAGTACTTC. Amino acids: CASSDRGGPYEQYF.

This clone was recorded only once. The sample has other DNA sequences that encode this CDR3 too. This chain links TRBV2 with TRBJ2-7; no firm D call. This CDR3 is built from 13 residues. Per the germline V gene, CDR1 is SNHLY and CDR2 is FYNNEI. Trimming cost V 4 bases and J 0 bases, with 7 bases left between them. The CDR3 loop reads CASSVTVSYEQYF. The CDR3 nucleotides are TGTGCCAGCAGTGTCACAGTCTCCTACGAGCAGTACTTC.

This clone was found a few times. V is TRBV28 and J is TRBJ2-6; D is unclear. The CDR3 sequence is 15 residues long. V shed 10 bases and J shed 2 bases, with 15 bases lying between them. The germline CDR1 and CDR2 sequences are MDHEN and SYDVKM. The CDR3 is CATTGVVTGANVLTF. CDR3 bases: TGTGCCACAACCGGAGTTGTGACTGGGGCCAACGTCCTGACTTTC.

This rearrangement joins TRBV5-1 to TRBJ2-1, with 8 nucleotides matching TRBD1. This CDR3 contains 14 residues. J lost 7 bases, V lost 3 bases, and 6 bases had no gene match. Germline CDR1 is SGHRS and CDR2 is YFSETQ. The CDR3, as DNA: TGCGCCAGCAGCTCGCAGGGGGCAGGGAATGAGCAGTTCTTC. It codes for CASSSQGAGNEQFF. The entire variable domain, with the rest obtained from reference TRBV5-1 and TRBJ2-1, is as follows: KAGVTQTPRYLIKTRGQQVTLSCSPISGHRSVSWYQQTPGQGLQFLFEYFSETQRNKGNFPGRFSGRQFSNSRSEMNVSTLELGDSALYLCASSSQGAGNEQFFGPGTRLTVL.

The CDR3 nucleotides are TGTGCCAGCAGTGAACGTTTAGGTTCGGGACAGAACTATGGCTACACCTTC. Translating gives CASSERLGSGQNYGYTF. This sequence joins TRBV6-1 and TRBJ1-2, with 7 bases that match TRBD1. Germline CDR1 MNHNS, CDR2 SASEGT. The CDR3 loop spans 17 amino acids. V lost 2 bases and J lost 2; bases outside the gene matches: 11.

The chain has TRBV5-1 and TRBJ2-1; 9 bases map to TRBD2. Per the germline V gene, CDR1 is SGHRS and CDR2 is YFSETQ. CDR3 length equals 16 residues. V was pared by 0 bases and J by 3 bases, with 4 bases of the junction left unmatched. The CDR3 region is CASSLGLADLYNEQFF. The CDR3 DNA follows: TGCGCCAGCAGCTTGGGACTAGCGGATCTCTACAATGAGCAGTTCTTC. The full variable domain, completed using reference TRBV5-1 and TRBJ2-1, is KAGVTQTPRYLIKTRGQQVTLSCSPISGHRSVSWYQQTPGQGLQFLFEYFSETQRNKGNFPGRFSGRQFSNSRSEMNVSTLELGDSALYLCASSLGLADLYNEQFFGPGTRLTVL.

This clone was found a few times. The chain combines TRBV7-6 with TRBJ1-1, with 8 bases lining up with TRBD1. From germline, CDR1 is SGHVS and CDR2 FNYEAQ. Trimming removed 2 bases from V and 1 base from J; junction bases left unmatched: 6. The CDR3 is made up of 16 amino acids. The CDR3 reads CASSLTGGLRNTEAFF. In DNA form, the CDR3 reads TGTGCCAGCAGCTTAACAGGGGGATTAAGGAACACTGAAGCTTTCTTT.

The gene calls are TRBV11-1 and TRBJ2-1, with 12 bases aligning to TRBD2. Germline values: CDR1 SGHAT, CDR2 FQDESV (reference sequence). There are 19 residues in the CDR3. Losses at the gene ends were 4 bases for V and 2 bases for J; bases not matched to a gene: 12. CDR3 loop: CASSSAGTSGPETYNEQFF. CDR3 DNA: TGTGCCAGCAGCTCGGCCGGGACTAGCGGGCCCGAAACCTACAATGAGCAGTTCTTC.

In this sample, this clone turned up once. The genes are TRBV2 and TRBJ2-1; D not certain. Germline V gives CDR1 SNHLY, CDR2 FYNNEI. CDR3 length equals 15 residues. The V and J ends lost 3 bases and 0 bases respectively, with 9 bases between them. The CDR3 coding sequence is TGTGCCAGCAGTGATCGGCTCCCCTCCTACAATGAGCAGTTCTTC. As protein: CASSDRLPSYNEQFF.

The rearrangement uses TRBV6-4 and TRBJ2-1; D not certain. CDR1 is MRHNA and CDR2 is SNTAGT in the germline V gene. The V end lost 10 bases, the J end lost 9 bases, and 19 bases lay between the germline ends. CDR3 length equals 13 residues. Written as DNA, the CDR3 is TGTGCCATCCCCTCAAGCACCCGAGGTGAGCAGTTCTTC. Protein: CAIPSSTRGEQFF.

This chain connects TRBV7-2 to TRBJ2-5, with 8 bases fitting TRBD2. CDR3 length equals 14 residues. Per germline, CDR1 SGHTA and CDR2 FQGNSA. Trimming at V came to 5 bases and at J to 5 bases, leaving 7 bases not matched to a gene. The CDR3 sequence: CASSPVAGYETQYF. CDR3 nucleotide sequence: TGTGCCAGCAGCCCAGTAGCGGGATATGAGACCCAGTACTTC.

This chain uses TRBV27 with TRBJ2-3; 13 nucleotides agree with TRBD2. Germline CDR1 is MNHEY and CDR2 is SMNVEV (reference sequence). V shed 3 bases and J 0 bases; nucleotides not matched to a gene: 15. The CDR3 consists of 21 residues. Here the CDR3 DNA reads TGTGCCAGCAGTTTCCCGACTAGCGGGAGGTGGGGGGTCAGGAGCACAGATACGCAGTATTTT. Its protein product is CASSFPTSGRWGVRSTDTQYF.